The clone carrying this T cell receptor beta chain was picked up one time. Donors of Cohort 3 who recovered were those that had two negative PCRs, clearance, or symptom resolution. Original processing notes: Reference gene primer amplification gave estimated nucleated cell counts. Measured with immunoSEQ multiplex PCR; TCRdb has only the in-frame clones, and not every one. Clone size and the V and J calls come from that table; the DNA yielded D and trimming. The sample includes about 330,000 clones, roughly 87% seen only once; the top ten take 0.9% to 1.2%. The source of the sample is a study of blood T cell repertoires in COVID-19. Study summary: The origin of the acute and convalescent COVID-19 samples was the United States, Italy and Spain. Nucleic acid was either cDNA or gDNA, and it came from T cells, B-cell-depleted T cells, or PBMCs.

V lost 5 bases and J 4 bases, leaving 14 bases between the germline ends. Germline V gene lookup returns CDR1 SEHNR and CDR2 FQNEAQ (reference sequence). The CDR3 covers 14 residues. This TCR was sampled from a woman aged 30 to 39 who had recovered from COVID-19. The rearrangement links TRBV7-9 to TRBJ1-2; D might be TRBD1 (5 bases). The sample consisted of PBMCs or T cells enriched from blood (not recorded which). CDR3: CASSPPQETYGYTF. Written as DNA, the CDR3 is TGTGCCAGCAGCCCCCCACAGGAGACCTATGGCTACACCTTC.